The 27 T cell receptor beta chains below come from one sample, sequenced in a study of PD-1 blockade in classical Hodgkin lymphoma. Time point in this sample: cycle 4 day 1 (C4D1), after five to seven weeks of nivolumab. Every patient was affected by relapse after autologous stem cell transplantation, while exposure to brentuximab vedotin was not uniform. By magnetic negative selection, CD8+ T cells were isolated from the thawed PBMCs. The data were produced by immunoSEQ multiplex PCR, yet TCRdb's version contains in-frame clones alone and is incomplete. Altogether roughly 9,900 clones are present, roughly 70% being singletons, with the ten largest covering about a tenth. Source: CD8+ T cells from blood, taken before the fourth cycle of nivolumab. The receptors stem from a human donor with classical Hodgkin lymphoma.

The V and J genes are TRBV6-5 and TRBJ2-7, with D uncertain. This CDR3 contains 13 residues. Germline V gene sequence: CDR1 MNHEY, CDR2 SVGAGI. The V gene lost 4 bases and the J gene lost 0 bases, with 7 bases spanning the gap. CDR3 sequence: CASSFDGSYEQYF. CDR3 nucleotides: TGTGCCAGCAGTTTCGACGGCTCCTACGAGCAGTACTTC.

The rearrangement joins TRBV29-1 to TRBJ1-2, with D perhaps TRBD1 (5 bases). V was trimmed by 0 bases and J by 4 bases, leaving 12 bases between them. The CDR3 is 14 residues long. Germline values: CDR1 SQVTM, CDR2 ANQGSEA. DNA for the CDR3: TGCAGCGTTGAAGAGGGTGGGGCCTCCTATGGCTACACCTTC. This codes for CSVEEGGASYGYTF.

The V call is TRBV19, the J call TRBJ2-1; D unclear. This CDR3 has 13 residues. Germline V lookup: CDR1 LNHDA, CDR2 SQIVND (reference sequence). V lost 4 bases and J 9 bases, leaving 13 bases between the germline ends. Written as DNA, the CDR3 is TGTGCCAGTAGTAATGTTGGATTTATTGAGCAGTTCTTC. The encoded protein is CASSNVGFIEQFF. The variable domain in full, with the rest retrieved from reference TRBV19 and TRBJ2-1, is DGGITQSPKYLFRKEGQNVTLSCEQNLNHDAMYWYRQDPGQGLRLIYYSQIVNDFQKGDIAEGYSVSREKKESFPLTVTSAQKNPTAFYLCASSNVGFIEQFFGPGTRLTVL.

The V gene is TRBV5-1, the J gene TRBJ2-7; 7 nucleotides match TRBD2. The germline gives CDR1 SGHRS, CDR2 YFSETQ. V shed 3 bases, J shed 0 bases, and the junction held 9 bases outside the gene matches. The CDR3 extends over 16 amino acids. The CDR3 sequence is CASSWPASGASYEQYF. The CDR3 DNA reads as TGCGCCAGCAGCTGGCCCGCGAGCGGGGCCTCCTACGAGCAGTACTTC.

V gene TRBV2 combines with J gene TRBJ2-1; the match to TRBD1 covers 8 bases. This CDR3 is 17 amino acids long. Germline loops: CDR1 SNHLY, CDR2 FYNNEI. The V segment lost 4 bases and the J segment 2 bases; nucleotides outside the gene matches: 10. The CDR3 DNA sequence: TGTGCCAGCAGTGGGGATGGGGAGACAGGGGCCTACAATGAGCAGTTCTTC. It is translated as CASSGDGETGAYNEQFF.

The J gene is TRBJ2-7, the V gene TRBV6-6; D not resolved. Trimming cost V 0 bases and J 5 bases, with 2 bases left between them. The CDR3 contains 11 residues. In germline, CDR1 is MNHNY, CDR2 SVGAGI (reference sequence). CDR3 bases: TGTGCCAGCAGTTACTCGAACGAGCAGTACTTC. It is translated as CASSYSNEQYF.

V and J are TRBV27 and TRBJ1-4; D not resolved. The CDR3 is made up of 13 amino acids. V lost 1 base and J lost 4, with 4 bases in between. Germline loops: CDR1 MNHEY, CDR2 SMNVEV (reference sequence). The CDR3 DNA is TGTGCCAGCAGTTTATTAGTTAATGAAAAACTGTTTTTT. Encoded protein: CASSLLVNEKLFF.

This chain links TRBV4-1 with TRBJ2-1; TRBD2 matches 7 bases. Germline V CDR1 and CDR2: MGHRA, YSYEKL. The CDR3 totals 17 residues. Trimming at V came to 4 bases and at J to 0 bases, leaving 9 bases not matched to a gene. CDR3 in DNA: TGCGCCAGCAGCCTCCGGACTAGTTCTAGCTCCTACAATGAGCAGTTCTTC. Amino acids: CASSLRTSSSSYNEQFF.

The chain links TRBV5-6 to TRBJ1-4; 8 positions match TRBD1. The CDR3 sequence is 14 residues long. V trimming: 4 bases; J trimming: 5 bases; junction bases outside the gene matches: 4. Germline CDR1 reads SGHDT; CDR2 reads YYEEEE. CDR3 coding DNA: TGTGCCAGCAGCCCGGACAGGGAGAATGAAAAACTGTTTTTT. It codes for CASSPDRENEKLFF.

The chain combines TRBV13 with TRBJ2-1, with 8 nucleotides matching TRBD1. CDR3 length equals 15 residues. Germline V CDR1 and CDR2: PRHDT, FYEKMQ (reference sequence). V trimming: 1 base; J trimming: 4 bases; junction bases outside the gene matches: 3. DNA for the CDR3: TGTGCCAGCAGCTTAGCACAGGGGGTATACAATGAGCAGTTCTTC. Protein product: CASSLAQGVYNEQFF.

This clone was seen a single time. The chain links TRBV4-2 to TRBJ2-2; TRBD1 matches at 7 bases. Germline loops: CDR1 LGHNA, CDR2 YNFKEQ. The CDR3 runs to 18 residues. J was trimmed by 3 bases and V by 0 bases; bases with no gene match: 10. The CDR3 is CASSQESDRVYHTGELFF. CDR3 nucleotides: TGTGCCAGCAGCCAAGAAAGTGACAGGGTATATCACACCGGGGAGCTGTTTTTT.

The V gene is TRBV15, the J gene TRBJ1-4, with D perhaps matching TRBD1 (6 bases). This CDR3 comprises 15 residues. The V and J ends lost 1 base and 4 bases respectively, with 10 bases between them. Per the germline V gene, CDR1 is LNHNV and CDR2 is YYDKDF (reference sequence). In DNA form, the CDR3 reads TGTGCCACCAGCAGAGTGAGACAGGATAATGAAAAACTGTTTTTT. Its translation is CATSRVRQDNEKLFF.

This clone was recorded a few times. The rearrangement joins TRBV4-1 to TRBJ1-5, with D possibly matching TRBD1 (5 bases). From germline, CDR1 is MGHRA and CDR2 YSYEKL. Trimming removed 0 bases from V and 3 bases from J, with 9 bases in between. The CDR3 covers 15 residues. The CDR3 sequence: CASSQDRTLNQPQHF. The CDR3, as DNA: TGCGCCAGCAGCCAAGATAGGACACTCAATCAGCCCCAGCATTTT.

The chain combines TRBV28 with TRBJ2-7; possible D gene TRBD2, 5 bases. Looked up from germline, CDR1 is MDHEN and CDR2 is SYDVKM. The CDR3 consists of 14 residues. V was shortened by 4 bases and J by 0 bases, with 10 bases between the two germline ends. CDR3 residues: CASSSTGSSYEQYF. The DNA for the CDR3 is TGTGCCAGCAGTTCAACGGGGAGCTCCTACGAGCAGTACTTC.

The chain carries TRBV9 and TRBJ2-3, with 7 bases lining up with TRBD1. CDR3 length equals 17 residues. J lost 0 bases, V lost 4 bases, and 11 bases had no gene match. Germline loops: CDR1 SGDLS, CDR2 YYNGEE. Here the CDR3 reads CASSPGTAVFSTDTQYF. CDR3 nucleotide sequence: TGTGCCAGCAGCCCAGGGACAGCGGTGTTTAGCACAGATACGCAGTATTTT. Variable domain in full (rest from reference TRBV9 and TRBJ2-3): DSGVTQTPKHLITATGQRVTLRCSPRSGDLSVYWYQQSLDQGLQFLIQYYNGEERAKGNILERFSAQQFPDLHSELNLSSLELGDSALYFCASSPGTAVFSTDTQYFGPGTRLTVL.

This chain links TRBV4-3 with TRBJ2-1; 8 bases match TRBD2. CDR3 length equals 17 residues. V lost 4 bases, J lost 0 bases, and 8 bases stayed unmatched. Germline V gene lookup returns CDR1 LGHNA and CDR2 YSLEER. This CDR3 is CASSPSDGRASYNEQFF. The CDR3 region has the DNA TGCGCCAGCAGCCCATCTGACGGGAGGGCCTCCTACAATGAGCAGTTCTTC.

This chain links TRBV9 with TRBJ1-3, with TRBD1 matching 11 bases. Per germline, CDR1 SGDLS and CDR2 YYNGEE. The CDR3 sequence is 17 residues long. Trimming at V came to 3 bases and at J to 3 bases, leaving 8 bases not matched to a gene. The CDR3 region has the DNA TGTGCCAGCAGCGACCCAGGACAGGGGGCATTTGGAAACACCATATATTTT. Translation: CASSDPGQGAFGNTIYF. Based on the CDR3 plus reference TRBV9 and TRBJ1-3, the full variable domain is DSGVTQTPKHLITATGQRVTLRCSPRSGDLSVYWYQQSLDQGLQFLIQYYNGEERAKGNILERFSAQQFPDLHSELNLSSLELGDSALYFCASSDPGQGAFGNTIYFGEGSWLTVV.

The chain couples TRBV28 to TRBJ2-6; D gene uncertain. The CDR3 runs to 15 residues. Germline loops: CDR1 MDHEN, CDR2 SYDVKM. Between the trimmed V and J ends, which lost 3 bases and 4 bases, there was a span of 10 bases. The CDR3 coding sequence is TGTGCCAGCAGTTTGTCCAAATCCGGGGCCAACGTCCTGACTTTC. It specifies CASSLSKSGANVLTF.

The J gene is TRBJ1-1, the V gene TRBV15; D is ambiguous. This CDR3 comprises 13 residues. Trimming took 2 bases from V and 2 from J, leaving 6 bases between them. From germline, CDR1 is LNHNV and CDR2 YYDKDF (reference sequence). DNA of the CDR3: TGTGCCACCAGCAGACAAGACAACACTGAAGCTTTCTTT. This codes for CATSRQDNTEAFF. The variable domain in full, with the rest retrieved from reference TRBV15 and TRBJ1-1, is DAMVIQNPRYQVTQFGKPVTLSCSQTLNHNVMYWYQQKSSQAPKLLFHYYDKDFNNEADTPDNFQSRRPNTSFCFLDIRSPGLGDTAMYLCATSRQDNTEAFFGQGTRLTVV.

The V call is TRBV4-3, the J call TRBJ1-2, with 9 bases that match TRBD1. This CDR3 contains 15 residues. Germline values: CDR1 LGHNA, CDR2 YSLEER. V dropped 3 bases and J dropped 6; count of bases not matched to a gene: 8. The CDR3, as DNA: TGCGCCAGCAGCCAGACCGGGACAGGGCTCGATGGCTACACCTTC. Protein product: CASSQTGTGLDGYTF.

In this sample, this clone turned up once. DNA for the CDR3: TGTGCCAGCAGTCCCCGGACTAGCGGGGCGAATGAGCAGTTCTTC. This sequence encodes CASSPRTSGANEQFF. This chain links TRBV5-4 with TRBJ2-1; TRBD2 matches at 12 bases. The V gene end was trimmed by 5 bases and the J gene end by 7 bases; junction bases not matched to a gene: 7. The CDR3 totals 15 residues. Germline-derived CDR1 and CDR2 are SGHNT and YYREEE (reference sequence).

There are a few counts of this clone. The chain combines TRBV7-9 with TRBJ2-1, with D tentatively TRBD2 (6 bases). The germline CDR1 and CDR2 sequences are SEHNR and FQNEAQ (reference sequence). V lost 8 bases and J 4 bases, leaving 12 bases between the germline ends. This CDR3 is 13 amino acids long. The CDR3 is CASSRDSYNEQFF. The CDR3 bases are TGTGCCAGCTCCCGGGACTCTTACAATGAGCAGTTCTTC.

In its sample, this clone was seen a few times. The chain employs TRBV30 and TRBJ1-1; D uncertain. This CDR3 is 10 amino acids long. Per germline, CDR1 GTSNPN and CDR2 SVGIG (reference sequence). V was clipped by 5 bases and J by 1 base, with 2 bases between them. This chain's CDR3 is CAWGNTEAFF. CDR3 bases: TGTGCCTGGGGGAACACTGAAGCTTTCTTT. The complete variable domain, with remaining parts taken from reference TRBV30 and TRBJ1-1, reads SQTIHQWPATLVQPVGSPLSLECTVEGTSNPNLYWYRQAAGRGLQLLFYSVGIGQISSEVPQNLSASRPQDRQFILSSKKLLLSDSGFYLCAWGNTEAFFGQGTRLTVV.

V is TRBV25-1 and J is TRBJ2-5; D ambiguous. CDR1 is MGHDK, CDR2 SYGVNS, per germline. The V gene lost 5 bases and the J gene lost 5 bases, with 15 bases spanning the gap. This CDR3 is built from 14 residues. The CDR3 reads CASSPGLIYETQYF. The CDR3 bases are TGTGCCAGCAGTCCTGGTCTGATATACGAGACCCAGTACTTC.

This chain joins TRBV28 and TRBJ1-3; D remains unclear. The CDR3 totals 16 residues. Trimming took 6 bases from V and 2 from J, leaving 17 bases between them. Germline-derived CDR1 and CDR2 are MDHEN and SYDVKM. The CDR3 sequence: CASRRGAALAGNTIYF. CDR3 nucleotides: TGTGCCAGCAGACGTGGTGCGGCCCTAGCTGGAAACACCATATATTTT.

The chain carries TRBV28 and TRBJ2-2, with D possibly being TRBD2 (5 bases). CDR1 MDHEN and CDR2 SYDVKM come from the germline V gene. The CDR3 contains 16 residues. The V end was cut by 6 bases, the J end by 4 bases, with 18 bases between. The CDR3 spells CASSSSPPRGTGELFF. The CDR3 DNA reads as TGTGCCAGCAGCTCCAGCCCCCCACGGGGCACCGGGGAGCTGTTTTTT.

This clone has only a few counts. This chain links TRBV9 with TRBJ2-1; 12 nucleotides line up with TRBD2. The CDR3 loop spans 15 amino acids. V shed 4 bases, J shed 10 bases, and the junction held 9 bases outside the gene matches. The V gene's germline CDR1 is SGDLS and CDR2 YYNGEE. CDR3 sequence: CASSPSGGAVEEQFF. The CDR3, as DNA: TGTGCCAGCAGCCCTAGCGGGGGGGCCGTTGAAGAGCAGTTCTTC.